Only a few counts were recorded for the clone carrying this T cell receptor (beta chain). Trimming took 4 bases from V and 5 from J; bases not matched to a gene: 5. CDR1 is SGHRS, CDR2 YFSETQ, per germline. This CDR3 contains 15 residues. The data stem from a study of spatial heterogeneity in lung cancer. Study context: Taken at a median of around 22 months after resection, follow-up PBMC samples underwent sequencing when available.

Time point denoted: blood at routine non-recurrence follow-up after resection. Frozen PBMC, nontumor lung or tumor provided whole RNA, which was sequenced unsorted. Each CDR3 protein is one row after TCRdb ran MiXCR on the 5' RACE reads. The sample has 50,000 or so distinct CDR3 sequences; roughly 12% are singletons. This chain links TRBV5-1 with TRBJ2-1; 11 bases agree with TRBD2. Sequencing used PBMCs, obtained at follow-up. The sequence came from a male donor with early-stage non-small cell lung cancer. The CDR3: CASSPTSGSHNEQFF. CDR3 in DNA: TGCGCCAGCAGCCCTACTAGCGGGAGCCACAATGAGCAGTTCTTC.